The present entry profiles one T cell receptor beta chain with its context. Germline-derived CDR1 and CDR2 are MNHEY and SVGAGI. V shed 6 bases and J 10 bases; nucleotides not matched to a gene: 6. The CDR3 covers 12 residues. This record comes from a study of cytomegalovirus exposure and HLA in healthy donors. Across the whole study: The roughly 120 million unique TCR beta sequences, from roughly 170 million T cells, were found by an earlier analysis.

60 Vbeta and 13 Jbeta primers were used in PCR. Sequenced by immunoSEQ multiplex PCR; TCRdb stores in-frame clones only, minus some. The data show 100,000 to 150,000 clones, with around 78% seen just once and 1.5% held by the top ten. This TCR came from a woman under 30 in good health and CMV-seronegative. The chain is built from TRBV6-5 and TRBJ1-2; 9 nucleotides line up with TRBD1. Sequenced: PBMCs. The CDR3 sequence: CASSWDREYYTF. In DNA, the CDR3 is TGTGCCAGCAGCTGGGACAGGGAGTACTACACCTTC.